The 3 T cell receptor beta chains below were found in one sample sequenced in a study of blood T cell repertoires in COVID-19. The repertoire was sequenced with immunoSEQ multiplex PCR; TCRdb's copy has only in-frame clones and lacks some. The sample lists around 250,000 clones, roughly 80% seen once, with about 3% in the top ten. Sequencing was performed on PBMCs or T cells enriched from blood (not recorded which). These receptors all come from a man aged 50-59 years who had recovered from COVID-19.

The rearrangement links TRBV6-5 to TRBJ1-5; the D gene is possibly TRBD1 (6 bases). Germline V lookup: CDR1 MNHEY, CDR2 SVGAGI. The CDR3 totals 16 residues. V shed 4 bases and J shed 2 bases, with 15 bases lying between them. The DNA of the CDR3 is TGTGCCAGCAGTTTACACCGGGACACACGCAATCAGCCCCAGCATTTT. Translation: CASSLHRDTRNQPQHF.

The genes are TRBV2 and TRBJ1-3; TRBD1 matches at 8 bases. The CDR3 loop spans 15 amino acids. The junction had 7 bases not matched to a gene; V was cut back by 9 bases and J by 0 bases. In germline, CDR1 is SNHLY, CDR2 FYNNEI. The CDR3 sequence is CASTVGQASGNTIYF. CDR3 in DNA: TGTGCCAGTACAGTGGGACAGGCCTCTGGAAACACCATATATTTT.

The genes are TRBV15 and TRBJ1-5, with no clear D. This CDR3 contains 15 residues. Germline CDR1 is LNHNV and CDR2 is YYDKDF (reference sequence). The V gene lost 0 bases and the J gene lost 7 bases, with 13 bases spanning the gap. In DNA form, the CDR3 reads TGTGCCACCAGCAGAGATCCGGGATCCTGGCAGCCCCAGCATTTT. Translated, it gives CATSRDPGSWQPQHF.